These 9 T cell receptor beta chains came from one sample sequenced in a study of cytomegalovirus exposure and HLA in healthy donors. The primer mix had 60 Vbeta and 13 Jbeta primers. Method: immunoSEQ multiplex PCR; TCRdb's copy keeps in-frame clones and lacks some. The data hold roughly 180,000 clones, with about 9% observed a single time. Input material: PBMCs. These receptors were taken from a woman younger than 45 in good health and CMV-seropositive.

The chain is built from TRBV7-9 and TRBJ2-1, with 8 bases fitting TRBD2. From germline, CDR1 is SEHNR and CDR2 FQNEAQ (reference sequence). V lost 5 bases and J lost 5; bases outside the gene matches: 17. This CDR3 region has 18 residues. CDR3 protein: CASSPGLVMFGVDNEQFF. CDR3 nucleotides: TGTGCCAGCAGCCCGGGACTAGTAATGTTCGGGGTCGACAATGAGCAGTTCTTC.

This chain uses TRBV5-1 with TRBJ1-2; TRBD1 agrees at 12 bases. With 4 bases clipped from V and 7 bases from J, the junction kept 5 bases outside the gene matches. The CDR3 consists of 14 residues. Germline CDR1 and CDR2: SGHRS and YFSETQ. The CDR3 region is CASSPGQGARGYTF. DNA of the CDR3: TGCGCCAGCAGCCCGGGACAGGGGGCTCGTGGCTACACCTTC.

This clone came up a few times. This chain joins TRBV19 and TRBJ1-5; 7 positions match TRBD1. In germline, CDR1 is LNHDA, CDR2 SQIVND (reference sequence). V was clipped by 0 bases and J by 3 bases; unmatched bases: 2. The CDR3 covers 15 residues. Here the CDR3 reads CASSIETGLNQPQHF. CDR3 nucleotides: TGTGCCAGTAGTATAGAGACAGGGCTCAATCAGCCCCAGCATTTT.

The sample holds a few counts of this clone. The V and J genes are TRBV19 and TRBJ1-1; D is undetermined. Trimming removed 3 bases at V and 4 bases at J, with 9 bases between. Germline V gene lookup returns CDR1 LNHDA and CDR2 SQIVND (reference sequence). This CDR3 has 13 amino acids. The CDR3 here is CASSMMARTEAFF. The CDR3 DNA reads TGTGCCAGTAGTATGATGGCTCGCACTGAAGCTTTCTTT.

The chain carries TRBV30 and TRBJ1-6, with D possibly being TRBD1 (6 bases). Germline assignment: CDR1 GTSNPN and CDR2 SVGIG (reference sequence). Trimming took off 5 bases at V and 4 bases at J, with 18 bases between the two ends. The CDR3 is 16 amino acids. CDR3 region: CAWGGARWPYNSPLHF. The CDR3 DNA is TGTGCCTGGGGGGGGGCTCGATGGCCTTATAATTCACCCCTCCACTTT.

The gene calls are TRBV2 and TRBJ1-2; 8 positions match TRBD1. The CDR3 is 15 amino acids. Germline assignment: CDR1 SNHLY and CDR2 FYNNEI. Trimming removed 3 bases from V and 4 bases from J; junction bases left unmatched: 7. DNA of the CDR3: TGTGCCAGCAGTGATTGGACAGGGCCAACCTATGGCTACACCTTC. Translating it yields CASSDWTGPTYGYTF. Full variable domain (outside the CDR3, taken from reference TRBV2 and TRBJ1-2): EPEVTQTPSHQVTQMGQEVILRCVPISNHLYFYWYRQILGQKVEFLVSFYNNEISEKSEIFDDQFSVERPDGSNFTLKIRSTKLEDSAMYFCASSDWTGPTYGYTFGSGTRLTVV.

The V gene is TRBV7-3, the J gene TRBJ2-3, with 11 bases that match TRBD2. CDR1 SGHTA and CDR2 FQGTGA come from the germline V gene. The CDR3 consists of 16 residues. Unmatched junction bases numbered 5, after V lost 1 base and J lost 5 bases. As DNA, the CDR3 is TGTGCCAGCAGCTTAAGCCTAGCGGGAGGACGAGATACGCAGTATTTT. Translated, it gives CASSLSLAGGRDTQYF.

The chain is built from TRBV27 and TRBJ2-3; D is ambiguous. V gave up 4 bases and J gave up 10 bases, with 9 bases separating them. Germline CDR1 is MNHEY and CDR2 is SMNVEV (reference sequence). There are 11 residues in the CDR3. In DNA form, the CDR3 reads TGTGCCAGCAGTTACGAGTCCGCGCAGTATTTT. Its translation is CASSYESAQYF.

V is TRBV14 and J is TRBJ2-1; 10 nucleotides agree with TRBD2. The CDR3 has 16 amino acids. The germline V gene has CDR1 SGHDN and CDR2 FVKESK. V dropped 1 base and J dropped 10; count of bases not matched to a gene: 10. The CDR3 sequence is CASSQAVLAGAWEQFF. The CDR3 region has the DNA TGTGCCAGCAGCCAAGCAGTGCTAGCGGGAGCTTGGGAGCAGTTCTTC.